This section outlines one T cell receptor beta chain sequence together with its context. Cohort allocation depended upon clinical history that participants reported. The sample belongs to a study of blood T cell repertoires in COVID-19. Sequenced by immunoSEQ multiplex PCR; TCRdb stores in-frame clones only, minus some. The sample consists of under 300,000 clones, over 80% of them appearing once. The receptor comes from a human donor in a cohort exposed to, infected with or recovered from COVID-19 (not recorded which). The donor label of this sample is uncertain. The sequencing input was PBMCs or T cells enriched from blood (not recorded which).

CDR3: CAWSVTGAGYTF. The CDR3, as DNA: TGTGCCTGGAGTGTAACAGGGGCGGGCTACACCTTC. The chain couples TRBV30 to TRBJ1-2, with 7 nucleotides matching TRBD1. J lost 8 bases, V lost 0 bases, and 3 bases had no gene match. The CDR3 has 12 amino acids. CDR1 is GTSNPN, CDR2 SVGIG, per germline (reference sequence).